This is a list of T cell receptor beta chains from one sample in a study of cytomegalovirus exposure and HLA in healthy donors. TCRdb's copy holds only in-frame clones and misses some; the assay was immunoSEQ multiplex PCR. The repertoire holds around 160,000 clones, with 80% to 90% as singletons. The sequenced sample consisted of PBMCs. Receptor source: a man between 18 and 35 years old in good health and CMV-seropositive. Each CDR3 is given with its conserved first and last residue. The order of the fields is D gene, J gene, V gene, clone size, CDR3 DNA, CDR3 protein. The D gene is left open where the match is weak. The size of a clone is reported for some rows only, either as once, few or many, or as a class for expanded clones.

>-|TRBJ1-5|TRBV7-8|once
TGTGCCAGCAGCTTAGCGAAGGGGTGGGGTAGGAATCAGCCCCAGCATTTT
CASSLAKGWGRNQPQHF
>TRBD2|TRBJ2-5|TRBV7-2|-
TGTGCCAGCAGCTCCGGGACTAGCGGGCAAGAGACCCAGTACTTC
CASSSGTSGQETQYF
>TRBD1|TRBJ1-2|TRBV6-6|-
TGTGCCAGCAGTTACTCGCCCCAACAGGGGTTATATGGCTACACCTTC
CASSYSPQQGLYGYTF
>TRBD1|TRBJ2-7|TRBV9|-
TGTGCCAGCAGCGCCCGGGACAGGGGCTACGAGCAGTACTTC
CASSARDRGYEQYF
>TRBD2|TRBJ2-4|TRBV6-1|-
TGTGCCAGCAGTGAATCAACGGGGGGGCAGAAGGGGGCCAAAAACATTCAGTACTTC
CASSESTGGQKGAKNIQYF
>-|TRBJ2-1|TRBV6-1|once
TGTGCCAGCAGTGAAGGGGGCTATCGATACAATGAGCAGTTCTTC
CASSEGGYRYNEQFF
>TRBD1|TRBJ2-3|TRBV29-1|-
TGCAGCGTACCCGGACAGGGAAGTCGCACAGATACGCAGTATTTT
CSVPGQGSRTDTQYF
>-|TRBJ2-3|TRBV9|-
TGTGCCAGCAGCGCGAGGGGGTTGGCCCAGTATTTT
CASSARGLAQYF
>-|TRBJ2-7|TRBV6-5|-
TGTGCCAGCAGTTACTTCCAGGGGTTAGGTCACGAGCAGTACTTC
CASSYFQGLGHEQYF
>TRBD1|TRBJ2-7|TRBV10-3|-
TGTGCCATCAGTAAAACCCCGACAGGGGAAATTCACGAGCAGTACTTC
CAISKTPTGEIHEQYF
>-|TRBJ1-1|TRBV10-2|few
TGCGCCAGCAGGGAGTTACAGAACACTGAAGCTTTCTTT
CASRELQNTEAFF
>TRBD1|TRBJ1-6|TRBV19|few
TGTGCCAGTAGTATCGGGACAGGAAGCTCCTATAATTCACCCCTCCACTTT
CASSIGTGSSYNSPLHF
>TRBD1|TRBJ1-1|TRBV19|-
TGTGCCAGTAGCCAGAGTCGACAGGGGGGCATGAACACTGAAGCTTTCTTT
CASSQSRQGGMNTEAFF
>-|TRBJ2-7|TRBV2|-
TGTGCCAGCAGTGGGCAGGGATTAAGCGAGCAGTACTTC
CASSGQGLSEQYF
>-|TRBJ2-3|TRBV5-1|-
TGCGCCAGCAGCTTGGCAGGCAGCTACACAGATACGCAGTATTTT
CASSLAGSYTDTQYF
>-|TRBJ2-4|TRBV4-3|few
TGCGCCAGCAGCCTACAGATTAGTTTAGCCAAAAACATTCAGTACTTC
CASSLQISLAKNIQYF
>-|TRBJ2-3|TRBV6-6|-
TGTGCCAGCATCACCCACAGGGACGATACGCAGTATTTT
CASITHRDDTQYF
>-|TRBJ1-4|TRBV4-1|-
TGCGCCAGCAGCCAAGAAAGGGGGAGGGGTGAAAAACTGTTTTTT
CASSQERGRGEKLFF
>-|TRBJ1-1|TRBV11-2|-
TGTGCCAGCAGCTTAGGGATTGGGGCCTCTGAAGCTTTCTTT
CASSLGIGASEAFF
>-|TRBJ1-3|TRBV7-2|-
TGTGCCAGCAGCTTAGATGGGGCGCGGAACACCATATATTTT
CASSLDGARNTIYF
>TRBD1|TRBJ2-6|TRBV9|-
TGTGCCAGCAGCGCCGGGACAGGGGGCTCTGGGGCCAACGTCCTGACTTTC
CASSAGTGGSGANVLTF
>TRBD2|TRBJ2-3|TRBV6-1|once
TGTGCCAGCAGTGCTACTAGCGGGGGCCTCACAGATACGCAGTATTTT
CASSATSGGLTDTQYF
>TRBD1|TRBJ2-3|TRBV9|-
TGTGCCAGCAGCCCTCTGGGGACAGGGGGTGATGAGCAGTATTTT
CASSPLGTGGDEQYF
>TRBD1|TRBJ2-7|TRBV9|-
TGTGCCAGCAGTGAGCAGGACAGGGGGACAGGCGAGCAGTACTTC
CASSEQDRGTGEQYF
>TRBD2|TRBJ2-7|TRBV7-6|few
TGTGCCAGCAGCTTAGTGGCCGGGACTAGCGGGGGGGCCAAATACGAGCAGTACTTC
CASSLVAGTSGGAKYEQYF
>-|TRBJ1-3|TRBV18|-
TGTGCCAGTTCACAGGAGGCCTCTGGAAACACCATATATTTT
CASSQEASGNTIYF
>-|TRBJ2-1|TRBV5-1|-
TGCGCCAGCCTCTCGGACCCGGCCGGGGATGAGCAGTTCTTC
CASLSDPAGDEQFF
>-|TRBJ1-1|TRBV25-1|-
TGTGCCAGCAGTGAAGTCGGGGGAAACACTGAAGCTTTCTTT
CASSEVGGNTEAFF
>TRBD2|TRBJ2-7|TRBV2|once
TGTGCCAGCAGTTGGAGCGGGGGGCAAACCTACGAGCAGTACTTC
CASSWSGGQTYEQYF
>-|TRBJ1-1|TRBV6-1|-
TGTGCCAGCAGTGAAGAATCGCTAGTTTTTTGGACTGAAGCTTTCTTT
CASSEESLVFWTEAFF
>-|TRBJ1-6|TRBV14|-
TGTGCCAGCAGCCTCCCAGGGAATTCACCCCTCCACTTT
CASSLPGNSPLHF
>-|TRBJ1-6|TRBV9|-
TGTGCCAGCAGCGTACGTCAGGAAAATTCACCCCTCCACTTT
CASSVRQENSPLHF
>-|TRBJ1-5|TRBV19|few
TGTGCCAGTAGTATACTTGGGCAGGGTAATCAGCCCCAGCATTTT
CASSILGQGNQPQHF
>TRBD1|TRBJ1-6|TRBV5-1|-
TGCGCCAGCAGCGATAAACAGGGGTTTAATTCACCCCTCCACTTT
CASSDKQGFNSPLHF
>-|TRBJ2-2|TRBV5-1|-
TGCGCCAGCACCTCAGACCCGGCGGGCACCGGGGAGCTGTTTTTT
CASTSDPAGTGELFF
>-|TRBJ2-5|TRBV12-5|-
TGTGCTAGTGGTTTAAGTGTCGGGTCCGGGTCCACCCAGTACTTC
CASGLSVGSGSTQYF
>-|TRBJ1-1|TRBV5-1|-
TGCGCCAGCAGCTTGGATGGGAGGGGGACAACTGAAGCTTTCTTT
CASSLDGRGTTEAFF
>TRBD2|TRBJ2-1|TRBV7-9|-
TGTGCCAGCAGCGCCCAGACTAGCGGGGGGGCCCGTGAGCAGTTCTTC
CASSAQTSGGAREQFF
>TRBD1|TRBJ1-2|TRBV18|-
TGTGCCAGCTCACCTGGACAGGGAACTAACTATGGCTACACCTTC
CASSPGQGTNYGYTF
>TRBD2|TRBJ2-7|TRBV14|-
TGTGCCAGCAGCCAAGATCAGTACGGGGGGGTACCCTTCTCCTACGAGCAGTACTTC
CASSQDQYGGVPFSYEQYF
>TRBD1|TRBJ1-3|TRBV7-9|-
TGTGCCAGCCTCACAAGGCAGGGGGTGAGAGGAAACACCATATATTTT
CASLTRQGVRGNTIYF
>-|TRBJ2-1|TRBV9|-
TGTGCCAGCAGCGTAGGGGTAGCCGGGGGCAATGAGCAGTTCTTC
CASSVGVAGGNEQFF
>-|TRBJ1-1|TRBV28|-
TGTGCCAGCAGCCCGCCCGGTGAAGCTTTCTTT
CASSPPGEAFF
>TRBD1|TRBJ2-2|TRBV5-1|-
TGCGCCAGCAGCCCCGTGACAGGGCGGGCCGGGGAGCTGTTTTTT
CASSPVTGRAGELFF
>TRBD2|TRBJ2-7|TRBV14|-
TGTGCCAGCAGCCAAGCCCTAGCGGGAAGATACGAGCAGTACTTC
CASSQALAGRYEQYF
>TRBD1|TRBJ2-2|TRBV7-9|-
TGTGCCAGCAGCCCCAGTTGGGTGGACAGGGGGCCCACCGGGGAGCTGTTTTTT
CASSPSWVDRGPTGELFF
>TRBD2|TRBJ2-3|TRBV10-1|-
TGCGCCAGCAGTGAGGTAGCGGGGGGGCAAGATACGCAGTATTTT
CASSEVAGGQDTQYF
>-|TRBJ1-5|TRBV19|-
TGTGCCAGTAGTATAGGGAGAGGGCTGGGATCTGGGCCCCAGCATTTT
CASSIGRGLGSGPQHF
>TRBD2|TRBJ2-1|TRBV5-1|few
TGCGCCAGCAGCGGACTAGCGGGGGGCGACAATGAGCAGTTCTTC
CASSGLAGGDNEQFF
>-|TRBJ2-2|TRBV10-2|-
TGCGCCAGCAGTGAGTGGCTGAACACCGGGGAGCTGTTTTTT
CASSEWLNTGELFF